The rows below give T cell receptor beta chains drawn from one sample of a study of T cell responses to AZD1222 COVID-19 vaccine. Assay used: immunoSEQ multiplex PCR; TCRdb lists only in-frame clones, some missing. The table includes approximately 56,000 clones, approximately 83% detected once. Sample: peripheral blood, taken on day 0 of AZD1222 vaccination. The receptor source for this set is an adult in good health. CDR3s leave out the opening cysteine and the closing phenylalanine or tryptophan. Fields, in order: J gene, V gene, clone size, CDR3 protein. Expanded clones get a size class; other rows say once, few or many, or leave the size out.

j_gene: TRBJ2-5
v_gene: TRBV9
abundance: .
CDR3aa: ASSVDPLRQTQY

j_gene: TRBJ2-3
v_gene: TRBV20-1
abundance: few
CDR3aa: SASSRGAFTQY

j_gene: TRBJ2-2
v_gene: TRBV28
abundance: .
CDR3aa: ASRLAGGGTGELF

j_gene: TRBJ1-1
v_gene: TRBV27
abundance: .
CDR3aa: ASHPDGFTEAF

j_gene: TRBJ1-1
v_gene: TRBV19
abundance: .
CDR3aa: ASLSPGQNTEAF

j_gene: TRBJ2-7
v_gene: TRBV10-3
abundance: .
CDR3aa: AISLTGTAKGYEQY

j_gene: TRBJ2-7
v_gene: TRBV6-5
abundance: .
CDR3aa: ASSPGLSYEQY

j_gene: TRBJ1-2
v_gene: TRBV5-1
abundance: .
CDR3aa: ASSTRGQTVLDGYT

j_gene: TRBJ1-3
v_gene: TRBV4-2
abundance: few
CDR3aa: ASSQDLRGRGNTIY

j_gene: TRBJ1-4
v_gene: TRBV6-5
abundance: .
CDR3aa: ASSFLTGTGGEKLF

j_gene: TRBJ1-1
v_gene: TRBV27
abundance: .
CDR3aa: ASSQGGLTTEAF

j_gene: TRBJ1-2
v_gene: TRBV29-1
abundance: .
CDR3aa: SVQGGDYT

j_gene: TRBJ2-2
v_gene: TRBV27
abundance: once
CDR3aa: ASSLGTSGGPNTGELF

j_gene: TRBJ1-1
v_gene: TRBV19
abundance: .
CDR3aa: ASSIYVPGTSMNTEAF

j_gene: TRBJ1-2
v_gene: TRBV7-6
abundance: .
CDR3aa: ASSLGQGNYGYT

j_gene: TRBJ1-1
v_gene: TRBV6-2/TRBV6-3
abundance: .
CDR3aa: ASSYPALDTEAF

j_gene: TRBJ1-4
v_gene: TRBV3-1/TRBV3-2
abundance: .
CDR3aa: ASSQDGRRTGDEKLF

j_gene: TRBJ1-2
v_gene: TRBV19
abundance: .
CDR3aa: ASSIAGFATGGYT

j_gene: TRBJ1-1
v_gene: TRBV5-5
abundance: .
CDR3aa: ASSLTAGGVNTEAF

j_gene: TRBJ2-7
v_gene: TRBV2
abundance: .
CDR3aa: ASSHGGQLKYEQY

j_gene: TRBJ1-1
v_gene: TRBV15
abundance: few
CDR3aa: ATRLGGLGAHTEAF

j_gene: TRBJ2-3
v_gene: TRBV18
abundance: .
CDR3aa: ASSPGIAGGLSTDTQY

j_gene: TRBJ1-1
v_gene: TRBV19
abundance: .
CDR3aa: ASSINFAERNTEAF

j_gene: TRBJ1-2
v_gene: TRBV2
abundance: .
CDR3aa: ASSITGDYGYT

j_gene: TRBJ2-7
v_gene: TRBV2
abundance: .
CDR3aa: ASIRQKKYEQY

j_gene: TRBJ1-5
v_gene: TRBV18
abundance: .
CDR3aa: ASSTAAGVSNQPQH

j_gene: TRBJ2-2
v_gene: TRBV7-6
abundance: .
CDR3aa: ASSLRSTKNTGELF

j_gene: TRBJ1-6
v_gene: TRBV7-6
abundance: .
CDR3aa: ASSLEGQRQSPLH

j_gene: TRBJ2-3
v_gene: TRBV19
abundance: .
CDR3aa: ASSNLGAGTDTQY

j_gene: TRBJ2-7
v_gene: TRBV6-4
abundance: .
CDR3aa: ASSRTGSGTYEQY

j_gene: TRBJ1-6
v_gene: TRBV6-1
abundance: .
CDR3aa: ASSEVTGPGPLH

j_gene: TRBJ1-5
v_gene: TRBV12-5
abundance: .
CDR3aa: ASGMDGSNQPQH

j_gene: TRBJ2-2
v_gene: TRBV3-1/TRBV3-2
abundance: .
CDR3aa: ASTPTGVGELF

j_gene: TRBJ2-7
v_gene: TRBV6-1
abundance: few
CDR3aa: ASSETGVYEQY

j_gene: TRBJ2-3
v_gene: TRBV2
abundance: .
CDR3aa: VSSQSGVGTDTQY

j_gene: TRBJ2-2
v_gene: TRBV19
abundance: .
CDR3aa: ASSIVNTGELF

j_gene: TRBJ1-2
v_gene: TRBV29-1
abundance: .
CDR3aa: SVGEGAYGYT

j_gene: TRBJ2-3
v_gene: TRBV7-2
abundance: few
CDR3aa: ASSPNGGGRDTQY

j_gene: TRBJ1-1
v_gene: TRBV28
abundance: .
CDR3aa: ASSLDRGTF

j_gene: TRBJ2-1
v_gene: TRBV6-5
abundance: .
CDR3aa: ASGYRGSNEQF

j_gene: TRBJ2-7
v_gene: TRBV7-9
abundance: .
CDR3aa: ASSLVHVYEQY

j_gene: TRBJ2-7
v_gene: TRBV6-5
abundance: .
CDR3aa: ASCMSDRVGEQY

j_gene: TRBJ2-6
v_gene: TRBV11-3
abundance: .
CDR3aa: ASSLHFPGPRGDNVLT

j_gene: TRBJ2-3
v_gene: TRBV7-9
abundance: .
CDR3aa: ASSLITDTQY

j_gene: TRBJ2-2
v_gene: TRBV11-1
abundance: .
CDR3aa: ASSKELRTGELF

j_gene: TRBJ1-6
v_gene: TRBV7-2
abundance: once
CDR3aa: ASSLLDRHPLLH

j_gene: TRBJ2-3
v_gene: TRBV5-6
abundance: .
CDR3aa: ASSSRTYRVTDTQY

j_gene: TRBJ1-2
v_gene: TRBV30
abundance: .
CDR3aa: AWSFRGAGPSYT

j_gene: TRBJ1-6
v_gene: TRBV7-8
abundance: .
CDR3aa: ASSPLVMSGLSPLH

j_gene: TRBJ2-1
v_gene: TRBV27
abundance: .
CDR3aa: ASRVSGGPPTYNEQF